Listed here is a single T cell receptor beta chain. Its cognate antigen is unknown. This sample stems from a study of T cell clonotyping in hematopoietic cell transplantation. The CDR3 runs 19 residues. General study findings and limits: After transplant, recipient diversity fell while pathologically expanded clonotypes grew through day 180.

TCRdb's table, derived via immunoSEQ multiplex PCR, lists solely in-frame clones and lacks some. Here the sample spans fewer than 7,000 clones, about 34% being singletons. This receptor was taken from a female patient between 50 and 59 years old who had an allogeneic stem cell transplant from an unrelated donor, so the T cells may come from the graft donor. Some clones in this sample may be carry-over from other donors' samples. This sequence joins TRBV1 and TRBJ2-7; the table gives TRBD2 as D, unverified against the DNA. TRBV1 is assigned pseudogene status. Sequencing was performed on peripheral blood mononuclear cells, taken 30 days after allogeneic stem cell transplant. CDR3 bases: TGCACCAGCAGCCAAGCCACACACGGACTAGCGGGAGTCGTGCACGAGCAGTACTTC. Protein: CTSSQATHGLAGVVHEQYF.